These T cell receptor beta chains were read from a single sample in a study. TCRdb used MiXCR to reprocess the 5' RACE reads, holding one entry per CDR3 protein. The data contain 20,000 to 25,000 distinct CDR3 sequences, 30% of them singletons. The sequenced sample was tumor-infiltrating naive CD4+ T cells sorted from the breast tumor. Receptor source: a female donor with breast cancer. CDR3s include the opening cysteine and the closing phenylalanine or tryptophan. A D gene is named only where the DNA matches it firmly. Some rows have no size entry. The others give once, few or many, or a class for an expanded clone.

V	D	size	J	CDR3	DNA
TRBV5-1	.	.	TRBJ2-3	CASSFGLSTDAQYF	TGCGCCAGCAGCTTTGGACTAAGCACAGATGCGCAGTATTTT
TRBV30	.	many	TRBJ1-2	CAWSGQAYGYTF	TGTGCCTGGAGTGGTCAGGCCTATGGCTACACCTTC
TRBV20-1	TRBD2	medium-sized	TRBJ2-1	CSASSIAGGFDEQFF	TGCAGTGCTAGTAGTATAGCGGGAGGCTTCGATGAGCAGTTCTTC
TRBV20-1	TRBD1	.	TRBJ2-1	CSAGQGGNEQFF	TGCAGTGCTGGACAGGGCGGAAATGAGCAGTTCTTC
TRBV10-2	.	few	TRBJ1-6	CASAASNSPLHF	TGCGCCAGCGCAGCGAGTAATTCACCCCTCCACTTT
TRBV29-1	TRBD1	.	TRBJ1-2	CSVVGTGYGYTF	TGCAGCGTTGTTGGGACAGGGTATGGCTACACCTTC
TRBV20-1	.	.	TRBJ2-7	CSANPRQKPYEQYF	TGCAGTGCTAACCCACGACAGAAGCCCTACGAGCAGTACTTC
TRBV18	TRBD1	many	TRBJ2-2	CASSRGQTTGELFF	TGTGCCAGCTCACGGGGACAGACCACCGGGGAGCTGTTTTTT
TRBV7-2	TRBD2	many	TRBJ2-1	CASSLLAGRYNEQFF	TGTGCCAGCAGCCTCCTAGCGGGCCGCTACAATGAGCAGTTCTTC
TRBV6-6	TRBD2	medium-sized	TRBJ2-1	CASSPSGRARSYNEQFF	TGTGCCAGCAGCCCTAGCGGGAGGGCCAGGTCCTACAATGAGCAGTTCTTC
TRBV20-1	.	.	TRBJ2-7	CSARRAEGDEQYF	TGCAGTGCTAGAAGGGCGGAGGGGGACGAGCAGTACTTC
TRBV28	TRBD1	many	TRBJ2-1	CASHRDSYNEQFF	TGTGCCAGCCATCGGGACAGCTACAATGAGCAGTTCTTC
TRBV6-1	TRBD1	many	TRBJ1-4	CASTLGGLGEKLFF	TGTGCCAGCACCTTAGGGGGCCTGGGAGAAAAACTGTTTTTT
TRBV20-1	.	many	TRBJ1-5	CSAKFLQHF	TGCAGTGCCAAATTTCTCCAGCATTTT
TRBV28	TRBD2	.	TRBJ2-3	CASSTGGLGSTDTQYF	TGTGCCAGCAGTACGGGGGGGCTTGGTAGCACAGATACGCAGTATTTT
TRBV7-3	.	medium-sized	TRBJ2-3	CASSYSGTSTDTQYF	TGTGCCAGCAGTTACTCGGGCACTAGCACAGATACGCAGTATTTT
TRBV5-1	TRBD1	few	TRBJ2-3	CASSLDGTGTDTQYF	TGCGCCAGCAGCTTGGACGGGACAGGCACAGATACGCAGTATTTT
TRBV12-3/TRBV12-4	TRBD1	.	TRBJ1-2	CASTNRGLYGYTF	TGTGCCAGCACTAACAGGGGTCTCTATGGCTACACCTTC
TRBV25-1	TRBD1	.	TRBJ2-5	CASSERTGWEETQYF	TGTGCCAGCAGTGAACGGACAGGTTGGGAAGAGACCCAGTACTTC
TRBV20-1	.	medium-sized	TRBJ2-1	CSAPGPPQNEQFF	TGCAGTGCTCCGGGACCGCCTCAGAATGAGCAGTTCTTC
TRBV7-6	.	.	TRBJ2-7	CASNQLDDKQYF	TGTGCCAGCAACCAACTAGACGACAAGCAGTACTTC
TRBV15	.	many	TRBJ2-3	CATSRSSVVTWLTDTQYF	TGTGCCACCAGCAGATCCTCGGTGGTCACTTGGCTCACAGATACGCAGTATTTT
TRBV11-1	TRBD2	few	TRBJ2-1	CASSLSLAGSYEQFF	TGTGCCAGCAGCTTAAGTCTAGCGGGATCGTATGAGCAGTTCTTC
TRBV20-1	.	few	TRBJ2-1	CSARTRVNEQFF	TGCAGTGCTAGAACTAGGGTTAATGAGCAGTTCTTC
TRBV29-1	.	medium-sized	TRBJ1-4	CSVVSDSEKLFF	TGCAGCGTTGTAAGCGACAGTGAAAAACTGTTTTTT
TRBV25-1	TRBD2	few	TRBJ2-3	CASSESETSGSRTDTQYF	TGTGCCAGCAGTGAATCGGAGACTAGCGGGAGTCGGACAGATACGCAGTATTTT
TRBV9	.	.	TRBJ2-5	CASSVGGAGRSVEAQYF	TGTGCCAGCAGCGTAGGTGGTGCGGGACGGTCGGTAGAGGCCCAGTACTTC
TRBV7-2	.	few	TRBJ2-1	CASSLTPDNEQFF	TGTGCCAGCAGCCTAACCCCTGACAATGAGCAGTTCTTC
TRBV14	TRBD2	few	TRBJ2-1	CAGSQASGRAGEQFF	TGTGCCGGCAGCCAAGCTAGCGGGAGGGCGGGTGAGCAGTTCTTC
TRBV7-3	TRBD2	.	TRBJ2-5	CASSPTGLAGGETQYF	TGTGCCAGCAGCCCTACGGGACTAGCGGGAGGTGAGACCCAGTACTTC
TRBV6-5	.	many	TRBJ2-7	CASSYEAGAEQYF	TGTGCCAGCAGTTACGAGGCCGGGGCCGAGCAGTACTTC